A selection of T cell receptor beta chains follows, all from one sample in a study of response to subunit inactivated influenza vaccine. TCRdb independently ran MiXCR on the RT-PCR reads; one entry per CDR3 protein. Altogether 650,000 to 700,000 distinct CDR3 sequences are present, about 15% being singletons, with the ten largest covering roughly 10%. The source was PBMCs from blood, collected roughly 13 days after vaccination. These receptors came from a man in his forties or fifties who received an inactivated influenza vaccine. The CDR3 runs from the conserved cysteine through the conserved F or W. The order of the fields is J gene, V gene, D gene, clone size, CDR3 DNA, CDR3 protein. D genes are given only for firm matches. Expanded clones get a size class; other rows say once, few or many, or leave the size out.

j_call: TRBJ2-3; v_call: TRBV10-3; d_call: TRBD2; clone_size: few; cdr3_nt: TGTGCCATCAGTGACCAGGCGGGAGCAGATACGCAGTATTTT; cdr3_aa: CAISDQAGADTQYF
j_call: TRBJ2-7; v_call: TRBV4-2; d_call: -; clone_size: -; cdr3_nt: TGTGCCAGCAGCCAAGAAGCAAGGGGTTCCTACGAGCAGTACTTC; cdr3_aa: CASSQEARGSYEQYF
j_call: TRBJ2-4; v_call: TRBV9; d_call: -; clone_size: few; cdr3_nt: TGTGCCAGCAGCGTAGGTGGGTTGGGAACCTCCAAAAACATTCAGTACTTC; cdr3_aa: CASSVGGLGTSKNIQYF
j_call: TRBJ2-2; v_call: TRBV12-3/TRBV12-4; d_call: -; clone_size: -; cdr3_nt: TGTGCCAGCGGCCGGCCGGGGGGCTCGAACACCGGGGAGCTGTTTTTT; cdr3_aa: CASGRPGGSNTGELFF
j_call: TRBJ2-5; v_call: TRBV29-1; d_call: -; clone_size: many; cdr3_nt: TGCAGCGTTGAAGATCTTGACTCAAGGGGGGAGACCCAGTACTTC; cdr3_aa: CSVEDLDSRGETQYF
j_call: TRBJ2-1; v_call: TRBV9; d_call: -; clone_size: few; cdr3_nt: TGTGCCAGCAGCGTAGCTCAGACCGGTGAGCAGTTCTTC; cdr3_aa: CASSVAQTGEQFF
j_call: TRBJ2-1; v_call: TRBV20-1; d_call: TRBD2; clone_size: -; cdr3_nt: TGCAGTGGCGAAGTGGGACTAGCGAGTGAGCAGTTCTTC; cdr3_aa: CSGEVGLASEQFF
j_call: TRBJ2-1; v_call: TRBV6-5; d_call: -; clone_size: many; cdr3_nt: TGTGCCAGCAGTCGTGCCCGAGGGGAGCAGTTCTTC; cdr3_aa: CASSRARGEQFF
j_call: TRBJ2-4; v_call: TRBV7-2; d_call: TRBD2; clone_size: many; cdr3_nt: TGTGCCAGCAGCGTTAGCGGGGGGCCGGGGGAACAGTACTTC; cdr3_aa: CASSVSGGPGEQYF
j_call: TRBJ1-5; v_call: TRBV30; d_call: -; clone_size: few; cdr3_nt: TGTGCCTGGAGTGTACGGGGAGGTCAGCCCCAGCATTTT; cdr3_aa: CAWSVRGGQPQHF
j_call: TRBJ1-2; v_call: TRBV12-3/TRBV12-4; d_call: -; clone_size: few; cdr3_nt: TGTGCCAGCAGTTTTTTCGGGGGTAATGGCTACACCTTC; cdr3_aa: CASSFFGGNGYTF
j_call: TRBJ2-3; v_call: TRBV19; d_call: TRBD2; clone_size: -; cdr3_nt: TGTGCCAGTACCAACCCCCTAGCGGGAGCTACAGATACGCAGTATTTT; cdr3_aa: CASTNPLAGATDTQYF
j_call: TRBJ2-2; v_call: TRBV7-9; d_call: TRBD2; clone_size: few; cdr3_nt: TGTGCCAGCAGCGCCAGCGGGACGAACACCGGGGAGCTGTTTTTT; cdr3_aa: CASSASGTNTGELFF
j_call: TRBJ1-4; v_call: TRBV4-3; d_call: -; clone_size: -; cdr3_nt: TGCGCCAGCAGCCAATACGGGGGAGCAACTAATGAAAAACTGTTTTTT; cdr3_aa: CASSQYGGATNEKLFF
j_call: TRBJ2-1; v_call: TRBV6-5; d_call: TRBD2; clone_size: few; cdr3_nt: TGTGCCAGCAGTTACACTAGCGAAAACAATGAGCAGTTCTTC; cdr3_aa: CASSYTSENNEQFF
j_call: TRBJ2-3; v_call: TRBV20-1; d_call: TRBD2; clone_size: -; cdr3_nt: TGCAGTGCTAGAGATCGGTCGGCGGGAGGAACGCAGTATTTT; cdr3_aa: CSARDRSAGGTQYF
j_call: TRBJ2-3; v_call: TRBV2; d_call: -; clone_size: -; cdr3_nt: TGTGCCACCGGCGGGGTTCCAGATACGCAGTATTTT; cdr3_aa: CATGGVPDTQYF
j_call: TRBJ1-2; v_call: TRBV24-1; d_call: -; clone_size: few; cdr3_nt: TGTGCCACCAGTGACCCCGCCACCTATGGCTACACCTTC; cdr3_aa: CATSDPATYGYTF
j_call: TRBJ2-3; v_call: TRBV12-5; d_call: -; clone_size: -; cdr3_nt: TGTGCTAGTGCCCTTCGGGCTAGCAGGAACCTGCTTTCTAGCACAGATACGCAGTATTTT; cdr3_aa: CASALRASRNLLSSTDTQYF
j_call: TRBJ2-1; v_call: TRBV5-1; d_call: TRBD2; clone_size: -; cdr3_nt: TGCGCCAGCAGCCCATTGACTAGCGGGAGCGGCAATGAGCAGTTCTTC; cdr3_aa: CASSPLTSGSGNEQFF
j_call: TRBJ2-3; v_call: TRBV12-3/TRBV12-4; d_call: TRBD2; clone_size: -; cdr3_nt: TGTGCCAGCTCAATGGGCGGGGGGACGCAGTATTTT; cdr3_aa: CASSMGGGTQYF
j_call: TRBJ2-7; v_call: TRBV12-3/TRBV12-4; d_call: -; clone_size: many; cdr3_nt: TGTGCCAGCAGTCCCGGGACTCCCCGCTACGAGCAGTACTTC; cdr3_aa: CASSPGTPRYEQYF
j_call: TRBJ2-7; v_call: TRBV7-3; d_call: TRBD2; clone_size: -; cdr3_nt: TGTGCCAGCAGCTTGACCGGACTAGCGGGAATCGACGAGCAGTACTTC; cdr3_aa: CASSLTGLAGIDEQYF
j_call: TRBJ2-1; v_call: TRBV7-2; d_call: TRBD1; clone_size: -; cdr3_nt: TGTGCCAGCAGCTTAGTGGGCAGCGGACAGGCCTACAATGAGCAGTTCTTC; cdr3_aa: CASSLVGSGQAYNEQFF
j_call: TRBJ1-5; v_call: TRBV5-6; d_call: -; clone_size: -; cdr3_nt: TGTGCCAGCAGCTTGGCAGGGACCTTACAGCCCCAGCATTTT; cdr3_aa: CASSLAGTLQPQHF
j_call: TRBJ1-2; v_call: TRBV30; d_call: TRBD1; clone_size: -; cdr3_nt: TGTGCCTGGAAGTTACGGGACAGACCTTATGGCTACACCTTC; cdr3_aa: CAWKLRDRPYGYTF